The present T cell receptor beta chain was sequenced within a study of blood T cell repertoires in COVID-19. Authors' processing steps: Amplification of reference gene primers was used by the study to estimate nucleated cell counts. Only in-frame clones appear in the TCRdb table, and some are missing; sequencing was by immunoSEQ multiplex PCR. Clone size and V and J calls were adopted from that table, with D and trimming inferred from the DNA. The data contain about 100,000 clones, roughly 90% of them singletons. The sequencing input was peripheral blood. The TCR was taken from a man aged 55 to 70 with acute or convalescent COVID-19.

In nucleotides, the CDR3 is TGTGCCAGCAGCCGAGGGACAGGGGGCGCCCCTGGAGGCTACACCTTC. Its protein is CASSRGTGGAPGGYTF. The chain combines TRBV5-6 with TRBJ1-2; 12 bases fit TRBD1. Germline-derived CDR1 and CDR2 are SGHDT and YYEEEE. The CDR3 runs to 16 residues. The J segment lost 8 bases and the V segment lost 4 bases, leaving 12 bases of the junction unmatched.